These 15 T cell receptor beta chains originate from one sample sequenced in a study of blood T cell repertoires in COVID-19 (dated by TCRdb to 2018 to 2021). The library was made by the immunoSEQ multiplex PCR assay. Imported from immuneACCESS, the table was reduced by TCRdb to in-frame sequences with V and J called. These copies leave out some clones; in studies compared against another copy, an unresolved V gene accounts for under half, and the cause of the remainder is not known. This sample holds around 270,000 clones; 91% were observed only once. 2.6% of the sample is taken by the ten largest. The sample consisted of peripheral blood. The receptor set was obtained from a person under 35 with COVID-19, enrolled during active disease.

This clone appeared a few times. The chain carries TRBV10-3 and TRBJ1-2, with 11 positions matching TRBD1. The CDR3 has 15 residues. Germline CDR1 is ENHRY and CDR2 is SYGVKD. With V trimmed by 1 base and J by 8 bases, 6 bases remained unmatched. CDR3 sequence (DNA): TGTGCCATCAGTGAGTTCGGACAGGGGGCTGGGGGCTACACCTTC. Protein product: CAISEFGQGAGGYTF.

The CDR3 sequence is CASSFREGYEQYF. The CDR3 DNA reads as TGCGCCAGCAGCTTCAGGGAGGGCTACGAGCAGTACTTC. This chain links TRBV5-1 with TRBJ2-7, with TRBD2 matching over 7 bases. V was pared by 2 bases and J by 3 bases, with 2 bases of the junction left unmatched. This CDR3 is 13 amino acids long. CDR1 is SGHRS and CDR2 is YFSETQ in the germline V gene.

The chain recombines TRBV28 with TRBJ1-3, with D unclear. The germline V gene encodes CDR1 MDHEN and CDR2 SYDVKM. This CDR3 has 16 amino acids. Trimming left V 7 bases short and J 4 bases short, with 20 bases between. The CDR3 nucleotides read TGTGCCAGCACGCCGGGAGGTTCGTGGGCCGGAAACACCATATATTTT. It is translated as CASTPGGSWAGNTIYF.

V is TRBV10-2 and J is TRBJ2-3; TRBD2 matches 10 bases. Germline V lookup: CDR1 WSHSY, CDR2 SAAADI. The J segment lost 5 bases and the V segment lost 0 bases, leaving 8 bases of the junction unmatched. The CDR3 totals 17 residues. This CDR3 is CASSESLAGGLEDTQYF. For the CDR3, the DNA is TGCGCCAGCAGTGAGTCCTTAGCGGGAGGCTTAGAAGATACGCAGTATTTT.

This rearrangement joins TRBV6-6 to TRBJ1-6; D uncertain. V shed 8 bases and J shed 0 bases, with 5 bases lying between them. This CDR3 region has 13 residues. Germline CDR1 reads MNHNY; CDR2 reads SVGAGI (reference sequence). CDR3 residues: CASGSSYNSPLHF. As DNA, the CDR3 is TGTGCCAGCGGTAGCTCCTATAATTCACCCCTCCACTTT.

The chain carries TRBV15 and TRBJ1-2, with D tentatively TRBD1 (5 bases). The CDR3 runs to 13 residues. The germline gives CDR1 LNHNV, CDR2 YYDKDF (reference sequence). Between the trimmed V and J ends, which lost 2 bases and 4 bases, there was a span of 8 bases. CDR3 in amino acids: CATSRNGGYGYTF. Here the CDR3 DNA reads TGTGCCACCAGCAGAAACGGGGGCTATGGCTACACCTTC.

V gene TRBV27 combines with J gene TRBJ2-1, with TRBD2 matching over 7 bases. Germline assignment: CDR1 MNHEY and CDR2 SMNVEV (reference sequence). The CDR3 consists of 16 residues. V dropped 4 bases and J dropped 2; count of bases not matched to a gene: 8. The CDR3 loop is CASSSHLSGTYNEQFF. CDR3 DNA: TGTGCCAGCAGTTCCCATCTGAGCGGGACCTACAATGAGCAGTTCTTC.

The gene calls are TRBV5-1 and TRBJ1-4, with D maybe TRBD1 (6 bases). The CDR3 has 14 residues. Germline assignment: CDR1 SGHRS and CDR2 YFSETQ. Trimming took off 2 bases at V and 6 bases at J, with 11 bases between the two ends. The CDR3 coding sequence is TGCGCCAGCAGCTTTCCCGAGGGGGATGAAAAACTGTTTTTT. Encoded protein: CASSFPEGDEKLFF.

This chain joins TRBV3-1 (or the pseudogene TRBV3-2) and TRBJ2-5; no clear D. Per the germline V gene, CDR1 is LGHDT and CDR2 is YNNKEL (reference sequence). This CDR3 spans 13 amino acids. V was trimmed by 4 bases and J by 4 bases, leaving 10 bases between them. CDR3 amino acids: CASSPRRGETQYF. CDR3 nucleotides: TGTGCCAGCAGCCCGAGACGAGGAGAGACCCAGTACTTC.

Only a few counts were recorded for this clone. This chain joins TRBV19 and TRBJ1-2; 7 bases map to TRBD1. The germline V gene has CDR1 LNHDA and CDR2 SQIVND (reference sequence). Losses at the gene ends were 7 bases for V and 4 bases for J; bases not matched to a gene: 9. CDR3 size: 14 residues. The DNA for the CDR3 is TGTGCCAGTAAAGGGGACAGAGGGAGCTATGGCTACACCTTC. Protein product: CASKGDRGSYGYTF. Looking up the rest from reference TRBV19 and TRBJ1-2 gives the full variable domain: DGGITQSPKYLFRKEGQNVTLSCEQNLNHDAMYWYRQDPGQGLRLIYYSQIVNDFQKGDIAEGYSVSREKKESFPLTVTSAQKNPTAFYLCASKGDRGSYGYTFGSGTRLTVV.

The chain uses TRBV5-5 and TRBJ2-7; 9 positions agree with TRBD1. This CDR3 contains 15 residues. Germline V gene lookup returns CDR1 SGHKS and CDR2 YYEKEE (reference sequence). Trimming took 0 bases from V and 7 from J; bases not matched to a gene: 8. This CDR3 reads CASSLGTGVMGEQYF. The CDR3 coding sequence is TGTGCCAGCAGCTTGGGGACAGGGGTAATGGGGGAGCAGTACTTC.

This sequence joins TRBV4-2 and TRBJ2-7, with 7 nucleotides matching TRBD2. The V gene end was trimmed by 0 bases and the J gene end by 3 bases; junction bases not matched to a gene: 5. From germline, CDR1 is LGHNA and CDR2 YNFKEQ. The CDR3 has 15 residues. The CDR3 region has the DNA TGTGCCAGCAGCCAAGATTGGCCTAGCGGCTACGAGCAGTACTTC. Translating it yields CASSQDWPSGYEQYF.

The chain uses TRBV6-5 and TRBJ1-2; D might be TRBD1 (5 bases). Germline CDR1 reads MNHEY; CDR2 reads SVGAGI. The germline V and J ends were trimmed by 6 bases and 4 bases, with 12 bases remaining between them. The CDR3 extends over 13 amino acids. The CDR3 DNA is TGTGCCAGCAGCCCAGTACAGGTCTATGGCTACACCTTC. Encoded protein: CASSPVQVYGYTF.

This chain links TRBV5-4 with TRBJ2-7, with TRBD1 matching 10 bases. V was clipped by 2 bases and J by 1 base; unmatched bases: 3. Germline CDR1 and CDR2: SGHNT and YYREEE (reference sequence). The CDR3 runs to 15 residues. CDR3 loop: CASSLRTGGSYEQYF. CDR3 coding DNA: TGTGCCAGCAGCTTACGGACAGGGGGTTCCTACGAGCAGTACTTC.

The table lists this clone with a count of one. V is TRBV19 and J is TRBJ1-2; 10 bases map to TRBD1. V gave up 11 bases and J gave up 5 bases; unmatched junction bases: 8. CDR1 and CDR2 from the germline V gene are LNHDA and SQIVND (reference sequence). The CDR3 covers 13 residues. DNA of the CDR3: TGTGCCTCTGAGCCGGGACAGGGGTATGGCTACACCTTC. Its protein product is CASEPGQGYGYTF. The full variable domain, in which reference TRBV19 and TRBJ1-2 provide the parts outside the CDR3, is DGGITQSPKYLFRKEGQNVTLSCEQNLNHDAMYWYRQDPGQGLRLIYYSQIVNDFQKGDIAEGYSVSREKKESFPLTVTSAQKNPTAFYLCASEPGQGYGYTFGSGTRLTVV.